This record covers a single T cell receptor (beta chain). Its antigen specificity is not known. The sample holds no much larger clone one base away, and base qualities are not on file. Spanning cysteine to phenylalanine, the CDR3 consists of 14 amino acids. Only CDR3 DNA remains: 42 bases, in frame from the first base. V and J lose 6 bases and 4 bases, and a span of 13 bases separates them. In the germline V gene, CDR1 corresponds to MNHEY and CDR2 to SVGAGI. The immunoSEQ Assay, a bias-controlled multiplex PCR, was used to amplify TCRbeta CDR3 regions from genomic DNA. In the authors' own workflow: The number of nucleated cells in each sample was estimated by amplification of reference gene primers within the assay. Sequence reads were collapsed and filtered to measure the absolute abundance of every unique TCRbeta CDR3 rearrangement. For each sample, productive Simpson clonality was calculated as the square root of Simpson's diversity index across productive rearrangements. The table comes from immuneACCESS by way of TCRdb, which keeps in-frame sequences with V and J called. Part of the clones is missing from these tables; in studies checked, under half for an unresolved V gene and the rest for unknown reasons. The DNA gave D and trimming, while V, J and clone size come from that table. The sample records tens of thousands of clones, 78% of which are singletons. The ten largest clones represent roughly 15% of the sample.

Collaborating institutions collected whole blood in K2EDTA tubes following their own protocols. For TCRbeta analysis, collaborators shipped samples as frozen whole blood, isolated PBMCs, or DNA extracted from either of those sample types. The data were obtained in a study of blood T cell repertoires in COVID-19 (TCRdb year 2020). At the level of the whole study: Collaborator samples came from the United States, Italy and Spain and covered acute and convalescent phases of COVID-19. Nearly every sample came with metadata listing a de-identified subject ID, COVID-19 status, age in years and sex. Deeply sampled blood TCRbeta repertoires from subjects exposed to, actively infected with, or recovered from COVID-19 were included in the dataset. The repertoires were released in a freely available public database meant as a resource for research on the immune response to SARS-CoV-2. The samples were drawn from the first 160 participants of the ongoing ImmuneRACE study and from under 1,500 subjects provided by 6 global collaborators. Where available, HLA class I and class II types were obtained from metadata supplied by the sample provider rather than from assay-based typing. The material from the prospective study consisted of cDNA or gDNA derived from T cells, B-cell-depleted T cells, or PBMCs.

The study at large found these results: The quantity of clinical and demographic metadata differed by source and by participant and was supplied without curation.

The material sequenced was peripheral blood. This clonotype originated in a human donor in a cohort sampled during active COVID-19. The chain is assembled from TRBV6-5 and TRBJ2-1; a tentative D match to TRBD2 spans 5 bases. This receptor carries the CDR3 CASREREPYNEQFF. The DNA sequence reads TGTGCCAGCAGGGAGAGGGAGCCTTACAATGAGCAGTTCTTC.